The 8 T cell receptor beta chains below come from one sample, sequenced in a study of CD8 T cells in ankylosing spondylitis. Points from the study as a whole: Within ankylosing spondylitis blood, a TCR beta motif made up of under 10 highly homologous variants appeared to be characteristic.

MiXCR, applied by TCRdb to the 5' RACE reads, yields one record per CDR3 protein. The table has approximately 300,000 distinct CDR3 sequences, less than 10% seen once. Their antigens remain unidentified. The material sequenced was blood, either unsorted or a sorted T cell fraction (not recorded which). The origin of the receptors is a male donor with ankylosing spondylitis.

The gene calls are TRBV7-9 and TRBJ2-7; tentative D call: TRBD2 (5 bases). Trimming shortened V by 4 bases and J by 6 bases, and 10 bases separated the two germline ends. CDR1 is SEHNR, CDR2 FQNEAQ, per germline (reference sequence). The CDR3 covers 12 residues. The CDR3 nucleotides are TGTGCCAGCAGCTCCGGCGGAGGCGAGCAGTACTTC. It specifies CASSSGGGEQYF.

The chain has TRBV20-1 and TRBJ1-5; no reliable D call. The CDR3 covers 13 residues. Between the trimmed V and J ends, which lost 3 bases and 4 bases, there was a span of 10 bases. Germline V gene sequence: CDR1 DFQATT, CDR2 SNEGSKA (reference sequence). CDR3 region: CSARGFGNQPQHF. CDR3 nucleotides: TGCAGTGCTAGGGGTTTCGGGAATCAGCCCCAGCATTTT.

This clonotype was picked up a small number of times. This chain connects TRBV9 to TRBJ2-1; 16 positions agree with TRBD2. Germline assignment: CDR1 SGDLS and CDR2 YYNGEE. The length of the CDR3 is 15 residues. The V and J ends lost 5 bases and 10 bases, in that order; junction bases with no gene match: 6. CDR3 region: CASRSTGLAGGEQFF. The CDR3 nucleotides are TGTGCCAGCAGGTCCACGGGACTAGCGGGAGGGGAGCAGTTCTTC.

This clonotype has ten or more counts. The rearrangement joins TRBV4-1 to TRBJ1-1, with a weak D call TRBD1 (6 bases). The ends were cut back, 4 bases at V and 1 base at J, with 13 bases in the middle. CDR1 is MGHRA, CDR2 YSYEKL, per germline. The CDR3 totals 15 residues. The CDR3 coding sequence is TGCGCCAGCAGCCCATCACAGGGCAGGAACACTGAAGCTTTCTTT. Amino acids: CASSPSQGRNTEAFF.

The table lists this clonotype with a few counts. This chain joins TRBV4-1 and TRBJ2-3; 7 nucleotides line up with TRBD1. Germline CDR1 MGHRA, CDR2 YSYEKL. The CDR3 contains 19 residues. V was clipped by 1 base and J by 6 bases; unmatched bases: 19. In nucleotides, the CDR3 is TGCGCCAGCAGCCAAGTGGGCCCGACAGGGATGGTCATGATCGATACGCAGTATTTT. This sequence encodes CASSQVGPTGMVMIDTQYF.

This clonotype was counted a few times. This chain links TRBV27 with TRBJ2-1; D remains unclear. The CDR3 sequence is 13 residues long. Per germline, CDR1 MNHEY and CDR2 SMNVEV (reference sequence). The germline V and J ends were trimmed by 3 bases and 4 bases, with 7 bases remaining between them. The CDR3 sequence: CASSLKEYNEQFF. The CDR3 DNA reads as TGTGCCAGCAGTTTGAAGGAGTACAATGAGCAGTTCTTC.

This sequence joins TRBV18 and TRBJ1-4; D call uncertain. V lost 3 bases to trimming and J lost 6 bases, with 11 bases between them. The CDR3 runs 14 residues. The germline V gene encodes CDR1 KGHSH and CDR2 LQKENI. CDR3 nucleotide sequence: TGTGCCAGCTCACCGTTAGAATCTTATGAAAAACTGTTTTTT. This gives the protein CASSPLESYEKLFF.

This clonotype was found a few times. The gene calls are TRBV4-1 and TRBJ2-1; D is perhaps TRBD1 or TRBD2 (5 bases each). The CDR3 totals 17 residues. Germline V CDR1 and CDR2: MGHRA, YSYEKL. Trimming pared 0 bases from V and 3 bases from J, leaving 15 bases between. CDR3 amino acids: CASSQEEGLDYYNEQFF. CDR3 DNA: TGCGCCAGCAGCCAAGAAGAGGGGCTGGATTACTACAATGAGCAGTTCTTC.